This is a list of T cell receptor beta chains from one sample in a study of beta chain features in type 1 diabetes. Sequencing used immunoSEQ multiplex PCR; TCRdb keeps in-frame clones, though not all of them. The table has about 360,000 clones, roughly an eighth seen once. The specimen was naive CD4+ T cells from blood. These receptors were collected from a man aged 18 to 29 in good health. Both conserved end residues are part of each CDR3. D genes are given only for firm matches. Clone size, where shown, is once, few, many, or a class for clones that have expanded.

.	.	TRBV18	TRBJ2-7	CASSPSAGFYEQYF	TGTGCCAGCTCACCATCGGCAGGCTTCTACGAGCAGTACTTC
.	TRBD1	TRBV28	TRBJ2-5	CASRGTGVGQETQYF	TGTGCCAGCAGGGGGACAGGGGTCGGGCAAGAGACCCAGTACTTC
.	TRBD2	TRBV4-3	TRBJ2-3	CASSPTPSGGARYTQYF	TGCGCCAGCAGCCCAACCCCCAGCGGGGGGGCTCGCTATACGCAGTATTTT
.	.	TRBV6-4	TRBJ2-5	CASSENSGETQYF	TGTGCCAGCAGTGAGAACAGTGGAGAGACCCAGTACTTC
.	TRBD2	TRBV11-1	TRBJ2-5	CASSFGGEETQYF	TGTGCCAGCAGCTTTGGGGGGGAAGAGACCCAGTACTTC
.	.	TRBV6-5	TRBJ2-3	CASSRGSTDTQYF	TGTGCCAGCAGTCGCGGCAGCACAGATACGCAGTATTTT
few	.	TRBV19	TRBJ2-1	CASSPLTGSSYNEQFF	TGTGCCAGTAGTCCCCTCACAGGGAGCTCCTACAATGAGCAGTTCTTC
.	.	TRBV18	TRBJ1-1	CASSEGKNTEAFF	TGTGCCAGCTCAGAGGGAAAGAACACTGAAGCTTTCTTT
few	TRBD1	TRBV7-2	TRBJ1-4	CASSLDRGNGEKLFF	TGTGCCAGCAGCCTTGACAGGGGGAACGGGGAAAAACTGTTTTTT
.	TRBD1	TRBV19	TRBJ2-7	CASSGAPGTGDYEQYF	TGTGCCAGTAGTGGGGCCCCCGGGACAGGTGACTACGAGCAGTACTTC
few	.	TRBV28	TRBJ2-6	CASIEAQFGSGANVLTF	TGTGCCAGCATCGAGGCCCAGTTTGGCTCTGGGGCCAACGTCCTGACTTTC
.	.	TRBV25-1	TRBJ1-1	CASSEFTHTEAFF	TGTGCCAGCAGTGAATTCACACACACTGAAGCTTTCTTT
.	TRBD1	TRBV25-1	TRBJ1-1	CASSGGQAENTEAFF	TGTGCCAGCAGTGGAGGACAGGCTGAGAACACTGAAGCTTTCTTT
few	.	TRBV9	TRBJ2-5	CASSVASGDETQYF	TGTGCCAGCAGCGTAGCTTCGGGGGACGAGACCCAGTACTTC
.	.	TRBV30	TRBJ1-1	CAWSTTMNTEAFF	TGTGCCTGGAGCACAACTATGAACACTGAAGCTTTCTTT
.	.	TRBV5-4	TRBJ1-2	CASSRGTWQDYGYTF	TGTGCCAGCAGCCGGGGGACTTGGCAGGACTATGGCTACACCTTC
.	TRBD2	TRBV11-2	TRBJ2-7	CASRLAGAYEQYF	TGTGCCAGCCGACTAGCGGGAGCCTACGAGCAGTACTTC
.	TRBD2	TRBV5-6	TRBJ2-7	CASSLYTTSGGYEQYF	TGTGCCAGCAGCTTATATACGACTAGCGGGGGCTACGAGCAGTACTTC
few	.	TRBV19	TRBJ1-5	CASSSNGRWDQPQHF	TGTGCCAGTTCCTCTAACGGGAGGTGGGATCAGCCCCAGCATTTT
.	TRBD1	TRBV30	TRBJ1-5	CASGQDSNQPQHF	TGTGCCTCGGGACAGGACAGCAATCAGCCCCAGCATTTT
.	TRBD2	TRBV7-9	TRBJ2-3	CASSSRTSGRSTDTQYF	TGTGCCAGCAGCTCGAGGACTAGCGGGAGGAGCACAGATACGCAGTATTTT
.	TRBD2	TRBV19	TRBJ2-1	CASSILSGRVTNEQFF	TGTGCCAGTAGTATTCTGAGCGGGAGGGTAACTAATGAGCAGTTCTTC
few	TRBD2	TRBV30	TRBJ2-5	CAWQAGTSEYF	TGTGCCTGGCAAGCCGGGACTAGCGAGTACTTC
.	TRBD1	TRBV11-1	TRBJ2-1	CASSLVKRAGGYNEQFF	TGTGCCAGCAGCTTAGTTAAGAGGGCAGGGGGTTACAATGAGCAGTTCTTC
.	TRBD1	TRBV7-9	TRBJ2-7	CANHGTGIYEQYF	TGTGCCAACCACGGGACAGGGATCTACGAGCAGTACTTC
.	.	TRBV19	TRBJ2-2	CASSRELQNTGELFF	TGTGCCAGTAGTAGGGAGTTACAAAACACCGGGGAGCTGTTTTTT
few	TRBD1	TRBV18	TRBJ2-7	CASSRGQGRYEQYF	TGTGCCAGCTCCCGCGGACAGGGGCGGTACGAGCAGTACTTC
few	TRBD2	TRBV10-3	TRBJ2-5	CAIRGDRGDQETQYF	TGTGCCATCAGGGGGGATCGGGGGGATCAAGAGACCCAGTACTTC
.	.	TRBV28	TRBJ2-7	CASSLSRIYEQYF	TGTGCCAGCAGTTTATCCAGGATCTACGAGCAGTACTTC
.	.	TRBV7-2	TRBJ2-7	CASSSTGLGYEQYF	TGTGCCAGCAGCTCCACGGGACTGGGCTACGAGCAGTACTTC
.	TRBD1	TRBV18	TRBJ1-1	CASSPSQGAVTEAFF	TGTGCCAGCTCACCTTCACAGGGGGCGGTTACTGAAGCTTTCTTT
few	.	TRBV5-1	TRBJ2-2	CASSLGRFTGELFF	TGCGCCAGCAGCCTAGGGAGGTTCACCGGGGAGCTGTTTTTT
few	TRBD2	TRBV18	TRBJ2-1	CASSPEREGNEQFF	TGTGCCAGCTCACCGGAGCGGGAGGGCAATGAGCAGTTCTTC
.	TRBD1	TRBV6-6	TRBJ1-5	CASSWGQNQPQHF	TGTGCCAGCAGTTGGGGACAGAACCAGCCCCAGCATTTT
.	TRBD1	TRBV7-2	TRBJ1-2	CASSIRDRGLTLYGYTF	TGTGCCAGCAGCATCCGGGACAGGGGGCTTACACTGTATGGCTACACCTTC
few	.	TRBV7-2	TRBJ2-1	CASSTGSGRSYNEQFF	TGTGCCAGCAGCACAGGCTCGGGCCGAAGTTACAATGAGCAGTTCTTC
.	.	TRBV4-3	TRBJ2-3	CASSPRGTDTQYF	TGCGCCAGCAGCCCTCGAGGGACAGATACGCAGTATTTT
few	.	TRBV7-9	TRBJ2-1	CASSLTGTGEQFF	TGTGCCAGCAGCTTAACAGGGACGGGTGAGCAGTTCTTC
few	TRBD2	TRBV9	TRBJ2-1	CASSSSGGSSYNEQFF	TGTGCCAGCAGCTCCAGCGGGGGTAGCTCCTACAATGAGCAGTTCTTC
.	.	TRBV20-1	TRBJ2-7	CSAGHEQYF	TGCAGTGCTGGCCACGAGCAGTACTTC
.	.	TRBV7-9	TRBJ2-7	CASSSSSGYGYEQYF	TGTGCCAGCAGCTCATCGTCGGGTTACGGGTACGAGCAGTACTTC
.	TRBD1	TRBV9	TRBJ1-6	CASSSGQGESPLHF	TGTGCCAGCAGCTCAGGACAGGGAGAATCACCCCTCCACTTT
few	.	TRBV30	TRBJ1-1	CAWDLSRDTEAFF	TGTGCCTGGGATTTATCCAGGGACACTGAAGCTTTCTTT
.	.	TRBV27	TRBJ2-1	CASGDSSSYNEQFF	TGTGCCAGCGGGGACTCGAGCTCCTACAATGAGCAGTTCTTC
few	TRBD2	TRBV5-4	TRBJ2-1	CASSLSVIAGGLEQFF	TGTGCCAGCAGCTTGTCTGTGATAGCGGGGGGGCTGGAGCAGTTCTTC
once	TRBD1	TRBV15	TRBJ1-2	CATTLQGADYGYTF	TGTGCCACGACTCTACAGGGGGCGGACTATGGCTACACCTTC
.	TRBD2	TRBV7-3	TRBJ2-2	CASSLGLAGGTGELFF	TGTGCCAGCAGTCTGGGACTAGCGGGAGGGACCGGGGAGCTGTTTTTT
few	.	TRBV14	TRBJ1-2	CASSLGGSNRYGYTF	TGTGCCAGCAGCCTCGGGGGAAGTAACCGCTATGGCTACACCTTC
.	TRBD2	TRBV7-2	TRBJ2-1	CASSKYGGREFF	TGTGCCAGCAGCAAATATGGTGGGAGGGAGTTCTTC
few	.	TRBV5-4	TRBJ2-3	CASSAGRRDPTDTQYF	TGTGCCAGCAGCGCGGGACGACGAGATCCCACAGATACGCAGTATTTT